Following are 19 T cell receptor beta chains from one sample sequenced in a study of T cells in Graves' hyperthyroidism and ophthalmopathy. RNA transcripts were the template for amplifying TCR beta CDR3 regions. The TCR CDR3 was amplified in a first-round RT-PCR using the HTBI primer set. MiXCR, applied by TCRdb to the multiplex PCR reads, yields one record per CDR3 protein. The data show about 560,000 distinct CDR3 sequences, with 15% to 19% seen just once and under 8% held by the top ten. The sequenced sample was blood. These receptors were collected from a woman in her 30s with Graves' hyperthyroidism.

The V call is TRBV4-2, the J call TRBJ2-3, with 13 bases matching TRBD2. Germline V gives CDR1 LGHNA, CDR2 YNFKEQ. The CDR3 consists of 16 residues. The trim removed 4 bases at V and 6 bases at J, leaving 7 bases unmatched. The CDR3 sequence is CASSPVGLAGADTQYF. CDR3 coding DNA: TGTGCCAGCAGCCCGGTCGGACTAGCGGGAGCTGATACGCAGTATTTT.

The chain has TRBV13 and TRBJ1-6; D gene unclear. Germline CDR1 reads PRHDT; CDR2 reads FYEKMQ (reference sequence). Trimming pared 6 bases from V and 7 bases from J, leaving 16 bases between. There are 15 residues in the CDR3. In DNA form, the CDR3 reads TGTGCCAGCAGTTTCGGTGGCAGGCAGAATTCACCCCTCCACTTT. Its translation is CASSFGGRQNSPLHF.

This clonotype was recorded many times. The V call is TRBV7-9, the J call TRBJ2-7; D may be TRBD2 (5 bases). The ends were cut back, 2 bases at V and 2 bases at J, with 10 bases in the middle. CDR1 SEHNR and CDR2 FQNEAQ come from the germline V gene (reference sequence). This CDR3 spans 14 amino acids. The CDR3 spells CASSLSGSPYEQYF. In nucleotides, the CDR3 is TGTGCCAGCAGCTTAAGTGGGAGCCCCTACGAGCAGTACTTC.

This clonotype occurred many times. This sequence joins TRBV28 and TRBJ2-3; the D gene is possibly TRBD2 (7 bases). From germline, CDR1 is MDHEN and CDR2 SYDVKM. The CDR3 has 16 residues. V was pared by 5 bases and J by 0 bases, with 15 bases between. The CDR3 DNA follows: TGTGCCAGCAGTCCGGTCGGGGGGCCTAGCACAGATACGCAGTATTTT. Amino acids: CASSPVGGPSTDTQYF.

There are many counts of this clonotype. The chain couples TRBV5-1 to TRBJ2-7, with 7 bases identical to TRBD1. CDR1 and CDR2 from the germline V gene are SGHRS and YFSETQ. CDR3 length: 14 amino acids. The V gene end was trimmed by 7 bases and the J gene end by 5 bases; junction bases not matched to a gene: 12. CDR3 protein: CASRIQQGLDEQYF. Here the CDR3 DNA reads TGCGCCAGCCGAATACAACAGGGGCTGGACGAGCAGTACTTC.

This clonotype was counted many times. CDR3 nucleotide sequence: TGTGCCACCAGCGAGGGACGGACATACTATGGCTACACCTTC. It encodes CATSEGRTYYGYTF. The rearrangement joins TRBV15 to TRBJ1-2; possible D gene TRBD1, 5 bases. This CDR3 spans 14 amino acids. With 5 bases removed from V and 3 bases from J, the gap between germline ends came to 13 bases. Germline CDR1 LNHNV, CDR2 YYDKDF (reference sequence).

Ten or more counts support this clonotype. The CDR3, as DNA: TGTGCCAGCAGTTTACGGGCTAGCGGGATATACAATGAGCAGTTCTTC. This translates into CASSLRASGIYNEQFF. The V gene is TRBV27, the J gene TRBJ2-1, with 9 bases lining up with TRBD2. The CDR3 has 16 amino acids. J gave up 4 bases and V 2 bases, and 6 bases lay outside the gene matches. Germline-derived CDR1 and CDR2 are MNHEY and SMNVEV (reference sequence).

In this sample, this clonotype turned up many times. The V and J genes are TRBV6-5 and TRBJ1-1; D ambiguous. Germline V gene sequence: CDR1 MNHEY, CDR2 SVGAGI. The CDR3 spans 15 residues. Trimming left V 2 bases short and J 1 base short, with 11 bases between. The CDR3 sequence: CASSYTSAGNTEAFF. CDR3 DNA: TGTGCCAGCAGTTACACATCGGCCGGGAACACTGAAGCTTTCTTT.

There are many counts of this clonotype. The chain employs TRBV7-2 and TRBJ2-4; either TRBD1 or TRBD2 may fit D (5 bases each). CDR1 is SGHTA, CDR2 FQGNSA, per germline. This CDR3 comprises 14 residues. With 4 bases removed from V and 6 bases from J, the gap between germline ends came to 13 bases. CDR3: CASSYSGPTNIQYF. The CDR3 DNA reads as TGTGCCAGCAGCTACTCGGGACCCACAAACATTCAGTACTTC.

This clonotype was detected only a few times. J is TRBJ2-3 and V is TRBV20-1; 7 bases agree with TRBD1. This CDR3 has 13 amino acids. CDR1 DFQATT and CDR2 SNEGSKA come from the germline V gene (reference sequence). After removal of 5 bases from V and 6 bases from J, the junction contained 8 bases not matched to a gene. The CDR3 DNA follows: TGCAGTGCTGCGACACAGGGGTGGGATACGCAGTATTTT. The encoded protein is CSAATQGWDTQYF.

The genes are TRBV27 and TRBJ2-7, with D perhaps matching TRBD1 (5 bases). This CDR3 spans 17 amino acids. The V gene lost 3 bases and the J gene lost 3 bases, with 21 bases spanning the gap. CDR1 and CDR2 from the germline V gene are MNHEY and SMNVEV (reference sequence). The CDR3 is CASSFLPPTSDSYEQYF. In nucleotides, the CDR3 is TGTGCCAGCAGTTTTTTACCCCCTACGTCTGACAGCTACGAGCAGTACTTC.

This clonotype has at least ten counts. The chain uses TRBV20-1 and TRBJ2-1; 9 nucleotides align to TRBD2. The V gene's germline CDR1 is DFQATT and CDR2 SNEGSKA (reference sequence). The CDR3 extends over 18 amino acids. Unmatched junction bases numbered 15, after V lost 3 bases and J lost 3 bases. The CDR3 DNA reads TGCAGTGCTAGGGCATCCCGGGTAGCGGGAGCGTACTACAATGAGCAGTTCTTC. Translated: CSARASRVAGAYYNEQFF.

This clonotype was counted only a few times. This chain joins TRBV2 and TRBJ2-2; the D is unclear. This CDR3 is 12 amino acids long. Trimming left V 6 bases short and J 5 bases short, with 7 bases between. CDR1 and CDR2 from the germline V gene are SNHLY and FYNNEI. CDR3 sequence reads: CASRPQTGELFF. For the CDR3, the DNA is TGTGCCAGCAGACCACAGACCGGGGAGCTGTTTTTT.

V and J are TRBV13 and TRBJ1-6; maybe TRBD1 (5 bases). Deletions cut 5 bases from V and 10 bases from J, with 18 bases between. CDR1 is PRHDT and CDR2 is FYEKMQ in the germline V gene (reference sequence). This CDR3 is built from 15 residues. The CDR3 bases are TGTGCCAGCAGCGGCAGGGATCTGGTACTGTCACCCCTCCACTTT. Amino acid sequence: CASSGRDLVLSPLHF.

The chain links TRBV6-1 to TRBJ2-7, with D possibly being TRBD2 (6 bases). CDR3 length equals 14 residues. Germline lookup yields CDR1 MNHNS and CDR2 SASEGT. Deletions cut 4 bases from V and 3 bases from J, with 13 bases between. The CDR3 DNA is TGTGCCAGCAGTGGGGCATCGGGACTCTACGAGCAGTACTTC. Encoded protein: CASSGASGLYEQYF.

This clonotype was observed at least ten times. The chain recombines TRBV2 with TRBJ2-2, with 9 nucleotides matching TRBD1. V dropped 6 bases and J dropped 4; count of bases not matched to a gene: 6. The germline gives CDR1 SNHLY, CDR2 FYNNEI. The CDR3 extends over 15 amino acids. The CDR3 region has the DNA TGTGCCAGCAGCCAAATGACAGGGGGCACCGGGGAGCTGTTTTTT. As protein: CASSQMTGGTGELFF.

A few counts support this clonotype. The V gene is TRBV5-1, the J gene TRBJ2-7; the D gene is possibly TRBD1 (6 bases). In germline, CDR1 is SGHRS, CDR2 YFSETQ. The V end lost 4 bases, the J end lost 5 bases, and 19 bases lay between the germline ends. The CDR3 is 15 amino acids. CDR3: CASSPRNEGDHEQYF. DNA for the CDR3: TGCGCCAGCAGCCCCCGAAATGAGGGGGACCACGAGCAGTACTTC.

This clonotype occurred a few times. The CDR3 DNA is TGTGCCAGTAGTCTCCGGACGGAGCTAATCTATGGCTACACCTTC. Encoded protein: CASSLRTELIYGYTF. The chain couples TRBV19 to TRBJ1-2; no clear D gene. Trimming stripped 5 bases from V and 4 bases from J, with 17 bases between. CDR1 LNHDA and CDR2 SQIVND come from the germline V gene (reference sequence). The CDR3 has 15 residues.

This clonotype has more than one count but fewer than ten. J is TRBJ2-1 and V is TRBV29-1; 9 nucleotides agree with TRBD2. The CDR3 is 13 residues long. Per germline, CDR1 SQVTM and CDR2 ANQGSEA. V dropped 7 bases and J dropped 3; count of bases not matched to a gene: 4. CDR3 region: CSGGLANYNEQFF. The DNA of the CDR3 is TGCAGCGGGGGACTAGCTAACTACAATGAGCAGTTCTTC.